A selection of T cell receptor beta chains follows, all from one sample in a study of T cell repertoires in cytomegalovirus infection. Each CDR3 protein gets one entry after TCRdb re-called the reads with MiXCR. Among hundreds of thousands of distinct CDR3 sequences listed, 24% were seen once. The specimen was CD8+ T cells from PBMCs. All receptors come from a human donor in good health (CMV status not recorded). Some clones in this sample may be carry-over from other donors' samples. Both conserved end residues are trimmed from each CDR3. Fields, in order: clone size, V gene, CDR3 protein. Rows give clone size only sometimes, using once, few, many, or a class for an expanded clone.

clone size: many; V gene: TRBV12-3/TRBV12-4; CDR3 protein: ASSLEMDRGDNQPQH
clone size: -; V gene: TRBV12-3/TRBV12-4; CDR3 protein: ASSSVTFTEAF
clone size: few; V gene: TRBV10-3; CDR3 protein: AISEVGSSTDTQY
clone size: -; V gene: TRBV24-1; CDR3 protein: ATSDSQGASYNEQF
clone size: -; V gene: TRBV29-1; CDR3 protein: SVVWGNTGELF
clone size: few; V gene: TRBV5-8; CDR3 protein: ASSFPGTGHLPQH
clone size: -; V gene: TRBV19; CDR3 protein: ASSLRQGNPYNEQF
clone size: -; V gene: TRBV6-5; CDR3 protein: ASSYEGGYSGNTIY
clone size: few; V gene: TRBV6-6; CDR3 protein: ASSLRPNHKPDTDTQY
clone size: -; V gene: TRBV10-3; CDR3 protein: AISEFGVRTEAF
clone size: -; V gene: TRBV4-1; CDR3 protein: ASSQGYSNHEKLF
clone size: -; V gene: TRBV13; CDR3 protein: ASSSGRNSMNTEAF
clone size: -; V gene: TRBV6-5; CDR3 protein: ASSYDGVYTETF
clone size: -; V gene: TRBV20-1; CDR3 protein: SARDPNTRETQY
clone size: few; V gene: TRBV13; CDR3 protein: ASSLGVAGDGNTEAF
clone size: once; V gene: TRBV7-9; CDR3 protein: ASSPTRGALMDTQY
clone size: many; V gene: TRBV12-3/TRBV12-4; CDR3 protein: ASGHNEQF
clone size: -; V gene: TRBV27; CDR3 protein: ASSLLQGRVEKLF
clone size: -; V gene: TRBV12-3/TRBV12-4; CDR3 protein: ASSLDAGGLSTDTQY
clone size: -; V gene: TRBV27; CDR3 protein: ASNIGKELF
clone size: many; V gene: TRBV7-8; CDR3 protein: ASSPSGGKTYEQY
clone size: -; V gene: TRBV6-5; CDR3 protein: ASSSWTSGGNTGELF
clone size: many; V gene: TRBV4-2; CDR3 protein: ASSQDPGLVDTQY